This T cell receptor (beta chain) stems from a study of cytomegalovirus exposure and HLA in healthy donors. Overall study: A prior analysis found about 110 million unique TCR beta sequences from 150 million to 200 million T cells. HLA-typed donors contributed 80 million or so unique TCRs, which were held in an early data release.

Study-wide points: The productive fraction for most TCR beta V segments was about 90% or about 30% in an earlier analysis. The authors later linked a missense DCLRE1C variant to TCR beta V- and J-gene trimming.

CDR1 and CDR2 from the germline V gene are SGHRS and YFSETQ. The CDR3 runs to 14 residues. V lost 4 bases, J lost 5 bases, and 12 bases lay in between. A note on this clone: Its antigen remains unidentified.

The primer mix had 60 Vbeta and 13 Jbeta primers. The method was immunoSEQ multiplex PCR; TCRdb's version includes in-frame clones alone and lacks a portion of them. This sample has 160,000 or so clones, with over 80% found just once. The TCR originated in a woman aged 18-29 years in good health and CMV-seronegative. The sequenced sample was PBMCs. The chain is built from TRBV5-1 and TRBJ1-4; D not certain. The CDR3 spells CASSPEGRNEKLFF. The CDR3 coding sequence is TGCGCCAGCAGCCCCGAAGGGAGAAATGAAAAACTGTTTTTT. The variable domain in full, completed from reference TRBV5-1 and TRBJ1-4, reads KAGVTQTPRYLIKTRGQQVTLSCSPISGHRSVSWYQQTPGQGLQFLFEYFSETQRNKGNFPGRFSGRQFSNSRSEMNVSTLELGDSALYLCASSPEGRNEKLFFGSGTQLSVL.